Shown below are 23 T cell receptor beta chains from a single sample sequenced in a study of T-cell memory formation after mild COVID-19. TCRdb reprocessed the 5' RACE reads with MiXCR, giving one entry per CDR3 protein. The data hold 200,000 to 300,000 distinct CDR3 sequences, with roughly a sixth observed a single time. The sequenced sample consisted of PBMCs or a T cell subset sorted from them (not recorded which). Every receptor here comes from a man in his late teens or twenties who had mild COVID-19 (a few samples of this study predate the infection). Cell type and time point are not known.

This clonotype was counted only a few times. This chain joins TRBV20-1 and TRBJ2-2; D gene unclear. V was shortened by 0 bases and J by 6 bases, with 5 bases between the two germline ends. Germline V gene lookup returns CDR1 DFQATT and CDR2 SNEGSKA (reference sequence). The CDR3 is made up of 12 amino acids. The CDR3: CSARDDAGELFF. The CDR3 bases are TGCAGTGCTAGAGACGATGCCGGGGAGCTGTTTTTT.

This chain connects TRBV6-6 to TRBJ2-3, with D possibly TRBD1 on 6 matching bases. V gave up 6 bases and J gave up 6 bases, with 13 bases separating them. CDR1 is MNHNY and CDR2 is SVGAGI in the germline V gene (reference sequence). This CDR3 comprises 13 residues. The CDR3 loop reads CASSGQGPDTQYF. In nucleotides, the CDR3 is TGTGCCAGCAGCGGGCAGGGGCCTGATACGCAGTATTTT.

The rearrangement joins TRBV7-8 to TRBJ2-6, with a weak D call TRBD2 (5 bases). This CDR3 contains 16 residues. Germline V gives CDR1 SGHVS, CDR2 FQNEAQ. Trimming shortened V by 6 bases and J by 0 bases, and 12 bases separated the two germline ends. CDR3 residues: CASSQFGISGANVLTF. CDR3 coding DNA: TGTGCCAGCAGTCAATTCGGGATCTCTGGGGCCAACGTCCTGACTTTC.

This clonotype has just a few counts. The rearrangement joins TRBV25-1 to TRBJ1-1; the D gene is possibly TRBD1 (5 bases). The CDR3 loop spans 13 amino acids. CDR1 is MGHDK, CDR2 SYGVNS, per germline. V was trimmed by 8 bases and J by 8 bases, leaving 18 bases between them. CDR3 bases: TGTGCCAGCGTCCCGAGCGGGGCCACCGAAGCTTTCTTT. Translated: CASVPSGATEAFF.

This clonotype was detected many times. The chain uses TRBV7-9 and TRBJ2-5; tentative D call: TRBD1 (5 bases). The CDR3 runs to 13 residues. Germline CDR1 is SEHNR and CDR2 is FQNEAQ (reference sequence). Trimming took 5 bases from V and 2 from J, leaving 9 bases between them. For the CDR3, the DNA is TGTGCCAGCAGCCGACAGCCTCAAGAGACCCAGTACTTC. It codes for CASSRQPQETQYF.

This clonotype was counted between two and nine times. The DNA of the CDR3 is TGTGCCAGCAGCGCAGGGACAGGGGGTAGGACTGAAGCTTTCTTT. It is translated as CASSAGTGGRTEAFF. The chain is built from TRBV5-6 and TRBJ1-1; 11 bases line up with TRBD1. Germline CDR1 reads SGHDT; CDR2 reads YYEEEE. V shed 4 bases and J 5 bases; nucleotides not matched to a gene: 7. The CDR3 contains 15 residues.

The genes are TRBV3-1 and TRBJ2-1, with 9 bases that match TRBD1. The CDR3 length is 13 residues. Per germline, CDR1 LGHDT and CDR2 YNNKEL (reference sequence). Trimming took 7 bases from V and 8 from J; bases not matched to a gene: 6. This chain's CDR3 is CASTRTGDYEQFF. CDR3 nucleotides: TGTGCCAGCACCAGGACAGGGGACTATGAGCAGTTCTTC.

This clonotype has only a few counts. An end of the junction differs from the germline gene, which may be a read error. The chain has TRBV19 and TRBJ2-1; perhaps TRBD1 as D (6 bases). The CDR3 has 14 residues. Germline loops: CDR1 LNHDA, CDR2 SQIVND (reference sequence). The CDR3 nucleotides are TGTGCCAGCAGTATAGGGGGAGCCCCGCCGGCGCAGTTCTTC. Amino acids: CASSIGGAPPAQFF. Supplemented by reference TRBV19 and TRBJ2-1, the full variable domain reads DGGITQSPKYLFRKEGQNVTLSCEQNLNHDAMYWYRQDPGQGLRLIYYSQIVNDFQKGDIAEGYSVSREKKESFPLTVTSAQKNPTAFYLCASSIGGAPPAQFFGPGTRLTVL.

The chain couples TRBV7-8 to TRBJ2-1, with a possible D match to TRBD2 (5 bases). The CDR3 contains 17 residues. Germline CDR1 and CDR2: SGHVS and FQNEAQ. The V end was cut by 2 bases, the J end by 1 base, with 15 bases between. In DNA form, the CDR3 reads TGTGCCAGCAGCTTACCTCAGCGGTTTGGGTCCTACAATGAGCAGTTCTTC. Translating it yields CASSLPQRFGSYNEQFF.

There are many counts of this clonotype. The gene calls are TRBV5-1 and TRBJ2-1; D not certain. Per the germline V gene, CDR1 is SGHRS and CDR2 is YFSETQ. The CDR3 contains 16 residues. V lost 0 bases and J lost 8, with 18 bases in between. Here the CDR3 DNA reads TGCGCCAGCAGCTTGGTCGTATTAGGAGAGGTCGATGAGCAGTTCTTC. Encoded protein: CASSLVVLGEVDEQFF.

The rearrangement links TRBV5-1 to TRBJ2-6; either TRBD1 or TRBD2 may supply D (5 bases each). The ends were cut back, 0 bases at V and 0 bases at J, with 19 bases in the middle. The germline CDR1 and CDR2 sequences are SGHRS and YFSETQ. The CDR3 sequence is 20 residues long. Here the CDR3 DNA reads TGCGCCAGCAGCTTGGCCCGGTCGGGAACAGGAAACTCTGGGGCCAACGTCCTGACTTTC. As protein: CASSLARSGTGNSGANVLTF. Full variable domain (remainder filled in from reference TRBV5-1 and TRBJ2-6): KAGVTQTPRYLIKTRGQQVTLSCSPISGHRSVSWYQQTPGQGLQFLFEYFSETQRNKGNFPGRFSGRQFSNSRSEMNVSTLELGDSALYLCASSLARSGTGNSGANVLTFGAGSRLTVL.

A few counts support this clonotype. The chain combines TRBV20-1 with TRBJ2-7; D possibly matches TRBD1 or TRBD2 (5 bases each). Trimming stripped 3 bases from V and 4 bases from J, with 16 bases between. Germline CDR1 is DFQATT and CDR2 is SNEGSKA (reference sequence). The CDR3 has 14 amino acids. The CDR3 protein is CSARHRDPPYEQYF. The DNA for the CDR3 is TGCAGTGCTAGGCACCGGGACCCCCCTTACGAGCAGTACTTC.

There are a few counts of this clonotype. The V and J genes are TRBV4-2 and TRBJ1-6, with D perhaps TRBD1 (5 bases). Per germline, CDR1 LGHNA and CDR2 YNFKEQ. The V end was cut by 0 bases, the J end by 9 bases, with 12 bases between. This CDR3 spans 15 amino acids. CDR3 region: CASSQDLWGGSPLHF. The DNA of the CDR3 is TGTGCCAGCAGCCAAGATCTTTGGGGCGGTTCACCCCTCCACTTT.

CDR3 bases: TGCGCCAGCAGCCAAGACCTGTGGGGACCCAATTCCTATAATTCACCCCTCCACTTT. As protein: CASSQDLWGPNSYNSPLHF. The J gene is TRBJ1-6, the V gene TRBV4-3, with TRBD1 as a possible D gene (5 bases). V was trimmed by 0 bases and J by 1 base, leaving 16 bases between them. Looked up from germline, CDR1 is LGHNA and CDR2 is YSLEER. The CDR3 is 19 residues long.

This clonotype was detected only a few times. The chain couples TRBV4-1 to TRBJ1-1; perhaps TRBD1 as D (5 bases). Trimming removed 0 bases at V and 12 bases at J, with 14 bases between. The CDR3 runs 13 residues. CDR1 MGHRA and CDR2 YSYEKL come from the germline V gene. CDR3 sequence reads: CASSQEWGSRSFF. The CDR3 DNA follows: TGCGCCAGCAGCCAAGAATGGGGGTCGCGGTCTTTCTTT.

This clonotype was counted a few times. The rearrangement joins TRBV20-1 to TRBJ2-7, with 8 bases lining up with TRBD2. J was trimmed by 5 bases and V by 0 bases; bases with no gene match: 12. Germline values: CDR1 DFQATT, CDR2 SNEGSKA (reference sequence). The CDR3 loop spans 16 amino acids. The CDR3 DNA sequence: TGCAGTGCTAGAGATCTCTCCCAGCGGGGGTACAACGAGCAGTACTTC. The encoded protein is CSARDLSQRGYNEQYF.

The rearrangement uses TRBV7-9 and TRBJ1-2; TRBD1 is a possible D gene (5 bases). The CDR3 has 14 residues. Trimming stripped 6 bases from V and 8 bases from J, with 19 bases between. From germline, CDR1 is SEHNR and CDR2 FQNEAQ (reference sequence). For the CDR3, the DNA is TGTGCCAGCAGACCCGGGGGGAGTCCTATAGGCTACACCTTC. It encodes CASRPGGSPIGYTF.

The rearrangement uses TRBV27 and TRBJ2-3; 13 nucleotides line up with TRBD2. Germline CDR1 MNHEY, CDR2 SMNVEV (reference sequence). The CDR3 length is 18 residues. With 3 bases clipped from V and 0 bases from J, the junction kept 6 bases outside the gene matches. The DNA of the CDR3 is TGTGCCAGCAGTTTGGGGACTAGCGGGACATATAGCACAGATACGCAGTATTTT. As protein: CASSLGTSGTYSTDTQYF.

There are many counts of this clonotype. The V gene is TRBV29-1, the J gene TRBJ2-7; no firm D call. V shed 4 bases and J shed 1 base, with 11 bases lying between them. The CDR3 extends over 13 amino acids. Germline-derived CDR1 and CDR2 are SQVTM and ANQGSEA. The DNA of the CDR3 is TGCAGCGTTGCGGTGACTTTATCCTACGAGCAGTACTTC. It codes for CSVAVTLSYEQYF.

As DNA, the CDR3 is TGTGCCAGCAGCCGCCGGACAGGGTCCACAGATACGCAGTATTTT. Translating it yields CASSRRTGSTDTQYF. The rearrangement uses TRBV7-8 and TRBJ2-3; 8 bases fit TRBD1. The CDR3 runs to 15 residues. The germline gives CDR1 SGHVS, CDR2 FQNEAQ. With 5 bases clipped from V and 2 bases from J, the junction kept 6 bases outside the gene matches. Variable domain in full (rest from reference TRBV7-8 and TRBJ2-3): GAGVSQSPRYKVAKRGQDVALRCDPISGHVSLFWYQQALGQGPEFLTYFQNEAQLDKSGLPSDRFFAERPEGSVSTLKIQRTQQEDSAVYLCASSRRTGSTDTQYFGPGTRLTVL.

The chain recombines TRBV5-1 with TRBJ1-1; D possibly corresponds to TRBD1 (6 bases). With 7 bases removed from V and 2 bases from J, the gap between germline ends came to 15 bases. CDR3 length: 14 amino acids. From germline, CDR1 is SGHRS and CDR2 YFSETQ. CDR3 sequence: CASRGGGANTEAFF. Written as DNA, the CDR3 is TGCGCCAGCCGCGGCGGGGGCGCTAACACTGAAGCTTTCTTT.

V and J are TRBV5-1 and TRBJ2-3; D may be TRBD2 (5 bases). With 0 bases removed from V and 4 bases from J, the gap between germline ends came to 18 bases. The CDR3 has 17 amino acids. CDR1 SGHRS and CDR2 YFSETQ come from the germline V gene. Here the CDR3 DNA reads TGCGCCAGCAGCTTGGATATGGACTCCCGTGGGGCAGATACGCAGTATTTT. This codes for CASSLDMDSRGADTQYF.

The chain joins TRBV6-5 to TRBJ2-5; tentative D call: TRBD1 (7 bases). The germline V and J ends were trimmed by 8 bases and 4 bases, with 14 bases remaining between them. Germline V gene sequence: CDR1 MNHEY, CDR2 SVGAGI. CDR3 size: 13 residues. The CDR3 bases are TGTGCCAGCGGGCGGGACAGCCGAGAGACCCAGTACTTC. This codes for CASGRDSRETQYF.